Listed here is a single T cell receptor beta chain. Its cognate antigen is unknown. This entry belongs to a study of OX40 agonist ivuxolimab in advanced cancers. About the research overall: Under the entry rules, prior anti-PD-1, anti-PD-L1 or anti-CTLA-4 therapy was allowed, and roughly 41% had some.

Germline loops: CDR1 ENHRY, CDR2 SYGVKD. This CDR3 contains 14 residues. V shed 0 bases and J shed 3 bases, with 8 bases lying between them. Sequencing used immunoSEQ multiplex PCR; TCRdb keeps in-frame clones, though not all of them. The sample carries about 79,000 clones, approximately 94% recorded once. Overall study results and limits: The 0.1-3.0 mg/kg partial responders had among the lowest clonal expansion. Both CD4+ and CD8+ T cell populations in blood had undergone clonal expansion by week 6 at 0.1 to 3.0 mg/kg.

This receptor was identified in an adult with an advanced solid tumor such as melanoma, head and neck, liver or kidney cancer. Sequenced here: CD4+ or CD8+ T cells sorted from blood, sampled in a trial of the OX40 agonist ivuxolimab. The V gene is TRBV10-3, the J gene TRBJ1-2; D gene ambiguous. The CDR3 DNA sequence: TGTGCCATCAGTGAGTCGGAGGACCACTATGGCTACACCTTC. This encodes CAISESEDHYGYTF.